Detailed here is one T cell receptor beta chain. Its cognate antigen has yet to be identified. No base quality information exists; no much larger clone differs at one position. The library was generated by the immunoSEQ multiplex PCR assay. In its TCRdb copy, this immuneACCESS table keeps in-frame sequences only and misses some clones. Where compared with another copy, unresolved V genes explain less than half of these, and the others have no known cause. Counted in this sample were about 93,000 clones; roughly 92% of them appeared once. 2% to 2.5% of the sample is held by the ten biggest clonotypes. The data stem from a study of T cell changes during pregnancy in multiple sclerosis (dated by TCRdb to about 2019). Regarding the research as a whole: The study looked at changes in the T cell repertoire across pregnancy in women with multiple sclerosis.

Its CDR3 holds 14 amino acids, cysteine through phenylalanine. Only CDR3 DNA is held: 42 bases, read in frame from base 1. Per the germline V gene, MNHNS is the CDR1 and SASEGT is the CDR2. The V and J ends are trimmed by 2 bases and 4 bases, leaving 11 bases between them. The sequencing here drew on peripheral blood, taken after pregnancy. The rearranged segments are TRBV6-1 and TRBJ1-2; no D gene call is confident. The sequence was obtained from a female donor with multiple sclerosis, enrolled in a pregnancy study. The DNA sequence is TGTGCCAGCAGTGAACCCGACACCTCCTATGGCTACACCTTC. Protein translation: CASSEPDTSYGYTF.